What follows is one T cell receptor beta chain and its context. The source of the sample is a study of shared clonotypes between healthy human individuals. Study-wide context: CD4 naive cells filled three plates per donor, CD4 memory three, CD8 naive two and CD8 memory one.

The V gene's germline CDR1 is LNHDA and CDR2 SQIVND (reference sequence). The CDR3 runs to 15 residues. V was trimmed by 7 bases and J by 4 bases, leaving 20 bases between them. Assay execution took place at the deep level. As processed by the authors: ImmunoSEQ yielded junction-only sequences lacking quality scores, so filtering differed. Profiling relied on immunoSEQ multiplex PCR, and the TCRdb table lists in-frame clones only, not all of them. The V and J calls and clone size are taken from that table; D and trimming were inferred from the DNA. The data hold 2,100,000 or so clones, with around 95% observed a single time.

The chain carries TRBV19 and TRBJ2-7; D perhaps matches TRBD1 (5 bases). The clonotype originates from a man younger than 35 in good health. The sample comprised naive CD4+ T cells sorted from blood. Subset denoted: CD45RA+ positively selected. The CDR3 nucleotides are TGTGCCAGTACCCCTGGTAGCCAGGGATCTTACGAGCAGTACTTC. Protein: CASTPGSQGSYEQYF.